The sequence of this TCR beta chain was determined in a study of metastatic and nonmetastatic thyroid tumors. Study summary: Repertoire comparisons spanned blood and tumor or nodule tissue from malignant and benign thyroid patients.

Trimming left V 1 base short and J 8 bases short, with 9 bases between. This CDR3 has 13 residues. CDR1 SGHAT and CDR2 FQNNGV come from the germline V gene. All patients were treatment-naive before thyroid surgery. Authors' data handling: A papillary thyroid cancer distant-metastasis classifier was built from CDR3 differences across clinicopathological groups. With MiXCR, TCRdb reprocessed the PCR reads. TCRdb, not the authors, supplied the V and J calls. The table records around 50,000 clones, more than 25% of them present only once. The clonotype was recovered from a female donor with papillary thyroid cancer or a benign thyroid nodule (not recorded which). Some clones in this sample may be carry-over from other donors' samples. The chain combines TRBV11-2 with TRBJ2-1, with D perhaps TRBD1 (5 bases). Sample: blood. CDR3 nucleotide sequence: TGTGCCAGCAGCTTAGCGCAGGGTGATGAGCAGTTCTTC. Translating gives CASSLAQGDEQFF.